The 12 T cell receptor beta chains below all came from one sample that was sequenced in a study of T cells in Graves' hyperthyroidism and ophthalmopathy. Amplification targeted TCR beta CDR3 regions from RNA transcripts. The HTBI primer set drove a first-round RT-PCR of the TCR CDR3. TCRdb analysed the multiplex PCR reads with MiXCR anew, one entry per CDR3 protein. This table has 300,000 to 350,000 distinct CDR3 sequences, about a sixth appearing once. Sequencing used blood. These receptors were taken from a woman between 40 and 50 years old with Graves' ophthalmopathy.

The sample holds a few counts of this clonotype. The rearrangement uses TRBV29-1 and TRBJ2-5, with 10 bases that match TRBD2. Germline values: CDR1 SQVTM, CDR2 ANQGSEA. Germline trimming cut 7 bases from V and 1 base from J; bases unmatched to any gene: 6. The CDR3 has 14 residues. The DNA of the CDR3 is TGCAGCGCCGGGGGACTAGCGACCCAAGAGACCCAGTACTTC. This gives the protein CSAGGLATQETQYF.

This clonotype has ten or more counts. The genes are TRBV9 and TRBJ2-2; TRBD1 might be the D (5 bases). This CDR3 is 15 amino acids long. Germline V CDR1 and CDR2: SGDLS, YYNGEE. The V gene lost 4 bases and the J gene lost 0 bases, with 10 bases spanning the gap. This CDR3 is CASSIRTSNTGELFF. The DNA for the CDR3 is TGTGCCAGCAGCATTAGGACATCGAACACCGGGGAGCTGTTTTTT.

This clonotype has at least ten counts. The chain couples TRBV12-3 or TRBV12-4 to TRBJ1-2; D call uncertain. The V end was cut by 2 bases, the J end by 2 bases, with 6 bases between. The CDR3 sequence is 13 residues long. CDR3 bases: TGTGCCAGCAGTTTAACCGAAAACTATGGCTACACCTTC. Protein: CASSLTENYGYTF.

This clonotype appeared many times. The rearrangement links TRBV9 to TRBJ2-5; D unclear. Trimming stripped 0 bases from V and 3 bases from J, with 3 bases between. The CDR3 has 12 amino acids. Germline loops: CDR1 SGDLS, CDR2 YYNGEE. The DNA of the CDR3 is TGTGCCAGCAGCGTAGCGGAAGAGACCCAGTACTTC. It translates to CASSVAEETQYF.

This clonotype was seen at least ten times. The chain joins TRBV7-2 to TRBJ1-2, with D perhaps TRBD1 (5 bases). Germline loops: CDR1 SGHTA, CDR2 FQGNSA. V lost 5 bases to trimming and J lost 6 bases, with 13 bases between them. The CDR3 extends over 13 amino acids. As DNA, the CDR3 is TGTGCCAGCAGCCCATTGGGAGGGGATGGCTACACCTTC. It specifies CASSPLGGDGYTF.

Many counts were recorded for this clonotype. This rearrangement joins TRBV6-2 or TRBV6-3 to TRBJ1-5; TRBD1 matches 7 bases. Trimming removed 5 bases from V and 3 bases from J; junction bases left unmatched: 7. CDR3 size: 15 residues. The germline V gene encodes CDR1 MNHEY and CDR2 SVGEGT. CDR3 DNA: TGTGCCAGCAGTACGGACAGGTCGTTCAATCAGCCCCAGCATTTT. This translates into CASSTDRSFNQPQHF.

This clonotype has at least ten counts. One base away lies a much larger clone, so this may be a sequencing read error. The chain couples TRBV12-5 to TRBJ2-7, with 7 bases that match TRBD1. Germline V gives CDR1 LGHNT, CDR2 FRNRAP. V gave up 10 bases and J gave up 3 bases; unmatched junction bases: 9. This CDR3 region has 13 residues. CDR3 residues: CAKQGQTDYEQYF. The CDR3 bases are TGTGCTAAGCAGGGACAGACCGACTACGAGCAGTACTTC.

Only a few counts were recorded for this clonotype. The rearrangement links TRBV20-1 to TRBJ2-7, with D tentatively TRBD1 (7 bases). V shed 5 bases and J shed 0 bases, with 14 bases lying between them. The CDR3 loop spans 14 amino acids. Germline V lookup: CDR1 DFQATT, CDR2 SNEGSKA (reference sequence). Here the CDR3 reads CSAGQGGNSYEQYF. CDR3 nucleotide sequence: TGCAGTGCTGGTCAGGGGGGCAACTCCTACGAGCAGTACTTC.

This clonotype was seen at least ten times. It is likely a read error, because the conserved phenylalanine at the end of the CDR3 is missing. The chain recombines TRBV28 with TRBJ2-5, with D perhaps TRBD1 (5 bases). V was shortened by 6 bases and J by 3 bases, with 17 bases between the two germline ends. The germline CDR1 and CDR2 sequences are MDHEN and SYDVKM. The CDR3 runs 15 residues. CDR3 residues: CASSKARQQKETQYY. Here the CDR3 DNA reads TGTGCCAGCAGCAAAGCGAGACAGCAGAAAGAGACCCAGTACTAC.

This clonotype has at least ten counts. The chain joins TRBV10-3 to TRBJ2-7, with 14 bases matching TRBD2. The CDR3 loop spans 17 amino acids. With V trimmed by 10 bases and J by 7 bases, 18 bases remained unmatched. CDR1 ENHRY and CDR2 SYGVKD come from the germline V gene. CDR3 DNA sequence: TGTGCCACCTATGGACTAGCGGGAGGATTCCAGCGTTGGGAGCAGTACTTC. It is translated as CATYGLAGGFQRWEQYF.

This chain's CDR3 is CAWKVKGNQPQHF. In nucleotides, the CDR3 is TGTGCCTGGAAGGTTAAAGGTAATCAGCCCCAGCATTTT. The rearrangement links TRBV30 to TRBJ1-5, with D uncertain. CDR3 length: 13 amino acids. V dropped 4 bases and J dropped 4 bases, with 11 bases sitting between them. The V gene's germline CDR1 is GTSNPN and CDR2 SVGIG (reference sequence).

This clonotype was detected ten times or more. V gene TRBV19 combines with J gene TRBJ2-5, with D possibly being TRBD1 (6 bases). Germline CDR1 and CDR2: LNHDA and SQIVND (reference sequence). The V gene lost 4 bases and the J gene lost 4 bases, with 13 bases spanning the gap. This CDR3 comprises 14 residues. In nucleotides, the CDR3 is TGTGCCAGTAGTAACTCCATCAGGGGAGAGACCCAGTACTTC. Translating gives CASSNSIRGETQYF.